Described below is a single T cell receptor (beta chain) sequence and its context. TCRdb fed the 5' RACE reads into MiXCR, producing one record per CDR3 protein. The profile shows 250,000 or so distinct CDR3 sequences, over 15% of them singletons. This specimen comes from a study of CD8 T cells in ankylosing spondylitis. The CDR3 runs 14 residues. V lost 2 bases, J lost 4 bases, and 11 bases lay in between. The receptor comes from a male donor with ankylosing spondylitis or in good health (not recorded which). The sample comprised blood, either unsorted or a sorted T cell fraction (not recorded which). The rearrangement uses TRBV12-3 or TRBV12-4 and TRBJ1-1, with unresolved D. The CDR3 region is CASSLHTHTTEAFF. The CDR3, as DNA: TGTGCCAGCAGTTTACACACTCACACCACTGAAGCTTTCTTT.